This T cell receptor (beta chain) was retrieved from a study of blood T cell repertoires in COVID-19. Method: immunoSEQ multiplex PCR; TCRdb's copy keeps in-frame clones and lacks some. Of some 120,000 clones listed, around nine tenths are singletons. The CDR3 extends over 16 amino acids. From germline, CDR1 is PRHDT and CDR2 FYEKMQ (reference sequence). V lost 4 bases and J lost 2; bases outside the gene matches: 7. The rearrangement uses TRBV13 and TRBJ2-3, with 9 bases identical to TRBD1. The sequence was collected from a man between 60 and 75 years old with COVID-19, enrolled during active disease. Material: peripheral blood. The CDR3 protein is CASSSLRDRVTDTQYF. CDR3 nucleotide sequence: TGTGCCAGCAGCTCTCTCCGGGACAGGGTCACAGATACGCAGTATTTT.